The 21 T cell receptor beta chains below were found in one sample sequenced in a study of cytomegalovirus exposure and HLA in healthy donors. 13 Jbeta primers and 60 Vbeta primers were used for the PCR. Libraries were prepared by immunoSEQ multiplex PCR; TCRdb keeps only in-frame clonotypes and omits some of them. The table includes 200,000 to 250,000 clones, 77% detected once. Sequencing input: PBMCs. The receptors were gathered from a woman aged 55-70 years in good health and CMV-seropositive.

The chain recombines TRBV19 with TRBJ2-7; TRBD2 agrees at 9 bases. Germline CDR1 LNHDA, CDR2 SQIVND (reference sequence). The J segment lost 1 base and the V segment lost 4 bases, leaving 8 bases of the junction unmatched. The CDR3 spans 16 residues. CDR3 protein: CASSTDSGSTSYEQYF. The CDR3 DNA is TGTGCCAGTAGTACGGATAGCGGGAGTACGTCCTACGAGCAGTACTTC.

The chain combines TRBV30 with TRBJ1-2, with D possibly being TRBD1 (5 bases). Germline loops: CDR1 GTSNPN, CDR2 SVGIG (reference sequence). This CDR3 region has 13 residues. V was shortened by 4 bases and J by 2 bases, with 11 bases between the two germline ends. The CDR3 here is CAWNPKGNYGYTF. The CDR3 bases are TGTGCCTGGAACCCGAAGGGGAACTATGGCTACACCTTC.

The V gene is TRBV12-5, the J gene TRBJ1-2; D may be TRBD1 (6 bases). Germline CDR1 reads LGHNT; CDR2 reads FRNRAP. The V end was cut by 7 bases, the J end by 3 bases, with 12 bases between. The CDR3 extends over 13 amino acids. The CDR3 sequence is CASVPGHYYGYTF. In DNA, the CDR3 is TGTGCTAGTGTCCCGGGACACTACTATGGCTACACCTTC.

The chain joins TRBV4-2 to TRBJ2-3; 10 bases agree with TRBD1. The ends lost 5 bases at V and 5 bases at J; junction bases unmatched: 7. The CDR3 has 15 residues. Germline lookup yields CDR1 LGHNA and CDR2 YNFKEQ. CDR3 coding DNA: TGTGCCAGCAGCGCCCCCGGGACAGGGGAAGATACGCAGTATTTT. Translation: CASSAPGTGEDTQYF.

The V gene is TRBV11-2, the J gene TRBJ1-5; tentative D call: TRBD1 (6 bases). The CDR3 loop spans 15 amino acids. The V gene lost 0 bases and the J gene lost 2 bases, with 8 bases spanning the gap. The V gene's germline CDR1 is SGHAT and CDR2 FQNNGV. DNA for the CDR3: TGTGCCAGCAGCTTAGAAGCAGGGGGCAATCAGCCCCAGCATTTT. This translates into CASSLEAGGNQPQHF.

J is TRBJ2-1 and V is TRBV5-1; TRBD2 matches at 9 bases. The CDR3 is 17 residues long. Germline V gene data show CDR1 as SGHRS and CDR2 as YFSETQ. J lost 0 bases, V lost 3 bases, and 7 bases had no gene match. CDR3 amino acids: CASSYGLARLSYNEQFF. In nucleotides, the CDR3 is TGCGCCAGCAGCTACGGACTAGCGCGACTCTCCTACAATGAGCAGTTCTTC.

This clone has more than one count but fewer than ten. The chain couples TRBV28 to TRBJ2-5; perhaps TRBD2 as D (7 bases). Looked up from germline, CDR1 is MDHEN and CDR2 is SYDVKM. This CDR3 region has 14 residues. V was clipped by 3 bases and J by 5 bases, with 13 bases between them. In nucleotides, the CDR3 is TGTGCCAGCAGTTTCGGGGGGCCGGAGGAGACCCAGTACTTC. Encoded protein: CASSFGGPEETQYF. Full variable domain (outside the CDR3, taken from reference TRBV28 and TRBJ2-5): DVKVTQSSRYLVKRTGEKVFLECVQDMDHENMFWYRQDPGLGLRLIYFSYDVKMKEKGDIPEGYSVSREKKERFSLILESASTNQTSMYLCASSFGGPEETQYFGPGTRLLVL.

V usage is TRBV5-4 and J usage is TRBJ1-1; 10 nucleotides line up with TRBD1. Germline CDR1 and CDR2: SGHNT and YYREEE (reference sequence). The J segment lost 5 bases and the V segment lost 3 bases, leaving 10 bases of the junction unmatched. The CDR3 has 16 residues. CDR3 protein: CASSSRTGGGNTEAFF. CDR3 in DNA: TGTGCCAGCAGCTCCAGGACAGGGGGTGGGAATACTGAAGCTTTCTTT.

V gene TRBV28 combines with J gene TRBJ2-7; D gene unclear. V lost 6 bases to trimming and J lost 1 base, with 7 bases between them. CDR1 MDHEN and CDR2 SYDVKM come from the germline V gene. The CDR3 has 12 amino acids. The CDR3, as DNA: TGTGCCAGCAGGAGTAGATCCTACGAGCAGTACTTC. It is translated as CASRSRSYEQYF.

This clone was found once. The J gene is TRBJ2-1, the V gene TRBV29-1; tentative D call: TRBD1 (6 bases). V lost 1 base, J lost 6 bases, and 10 bases lay in between. This CDR3 has 13 amino acids. Per germline, CDR1 SQVTM and CDR2 ANQGSEA. CDR3 sequence (DNA): TGCAGCGTTGAAGGACAGGCAGGCAATGAGCAGTTCTTC. Encoded protein: CSVEGQAGNEQFF.

This rearrangement joins TRBV18 to TRBJ1-1; tentatively, D is TRBD1 (6 bases). Germline lookup yields CDR1 KGHSH and CDR2 LQKENI. Trimming shortened V by 3 bases and J by 0 bases, and 11 bases separated the two germline ends. This CDR3 has 15 amino acids. The CDR3 nucleotides read TGTGCCAGCTCACCTCAGGGGACACTGAACACTGAAGCTTTCTTT. It specifies CASSPQGTLNTEAFF.

The CDR3 DNA follows: TGTGCCAGCAGTTCTAGGAGGAACACCGGGGAGCTGTTTTTT. Its protein product is CASSSRRNTGELFF. This chain connects TRBV2 to TRBJ2-2; no clear D gene. Germline V gene data show CDR1 as SNHLY and CDR2 as FYNNEI. This CDR3 has 14 residues. V was trimmed by 5 bases and J by 1 base, leaving 8 bases between them.

This chain connects TRBV29-1 to TRBJ1-5; D unclear. Trimming left V 7 bases short and J 5 bases short, with 15 bases between. This CDR3 is 13 amino acids long. The V gene's germline CDR1 is SQVTM and CDR2 ANQGSEA. The CDR3 protein is CSGDRSGDQPQHF. The CDR3 DNA reads as TGCAGCGGTGACCGGTCCGGGGATCAGCCCCAGCATTTT. Using reference TRBV29-1 and TRBJ1-5 for the parts outside the CDR3, the full variable domain is SAVISQKPSRDICQRGTSLTIQCQVDSQVTMMFWYRQQPGQSLTLIATANQGSEATYESGFVIDKFPISRPNLTFSTLTVSNMSPEDSSIYLCSGDRSGDQPQHFGDGTRLSIL.

The chain combines TRBV18 with TRBJ1-1; perhaps TRBD1 as D (5 bases). Trimming shortened V by 1 base and J by 3 bases, and 6 bases separated the two germline ends. This CDR3 region has 13 residues. Germline CDR1 KGHSH, CDR2 LQKENI. CDR3 nucleotides: TGTGCCAGCTCACCACAGGGGTACACTGAAGCTTTCTTT. It specifies CASSPQGYTEAFF.

This clone was picked up one time. The V gene is TRBV10-2, the J gene TRBJ1-3; D unresolved. V lost 0 bases and J 0 bases, leaving 12 bases between the germline ends. CDR1 is WSHSY, CDR2 SAAADI, per germline. The CDR3 is 17 amino acids. CDR3 in amino acids: CASSESYSLASGNTIYF. The CDR3 DNA follows: TGCGCCAGCAGTGAGTCATACAGTTTGGCCTCTGGAAACACCATATATTTT.

This clone appeared a few times. The genes are TRBV11-2 and TRBJ2-2; a weak D match, TRBD1 (5 bases). V lost 0 bases and J lost 4, with 6 bases in between. This CDR3 comprises 14 residues. In germline, CDR1 is SGHAT, CDR2 FQNNGV. Written as DNA, the CDR3 is TGTGCCAGCAGCTTAGACAGGGTCACCGGGGAGCTGTTTTTT. Its translation: CASSLDRVTGELFF.

The rearrangement joins TRBV4-3 to TRBJ2-3; TRBD2 agrees at 9 bases. CDR3 size: 17 residues. CDR1 and CDR2 (germline): LGHNA, YSLEER. The V segment lost 1 base and the J segment 0 bases; nucleotides outside the gene matches: 5. CDR3 DNA sequence: TGCGCCAGCAGCCAAGGGGGACTAGCTTCTAGCACAGATACGCAGTATTTT. This encodes CASSQGGLASSTDTQYF.

The V and J genes are TRBV7-9 and TRBJ2-3, with a possible D match to TRBD2 (6 bases). Germline CDR1 reads SEHNR; CDR2 reads FQNEAQ (reference sequence). The CDR3 length is 17 residues. V lost 5 bases and J lost 0, with 18 bases in between. CDR3 in amino acids: CASSPQARGPSTDTQYF. CDR3 bases: TGTGCCAGCAGCCCACAGGCGCGGGGCCCTAGCACAGATACGCAGTATTTT.

This chain's CDR3 is CASTVSTGGGPGELFF. The CDR3 nucleotides read TGCGCCAGCACCGTGTCGACAGGGGGAGGTCCCGGGGAGCTGTTTTTT. The J gene is TRBJ2-2, the V gene TRBV5-1; 9 nucleotides match TRBD1. Germline V gene sequence: CDR1 SGHRS, CDR2 YFSETQ. The CDR3 totals 16 residues. V gave up 6 bases and J gave up 6 bases; unmatched junction bases: 12.

The gene calls are TRBV19 and TRBJ1-5; the match to TRBD1 covers 10 bases. V shed 6 bases, J shed 2 bases, and the junction held 4 bases outside the gene matches. This CDR3 spans 15 amino acids. Per germline, CDR1 LNHDA and CDR2 SQIVND (reference sequence). The CDR3 spells CASRIGTGGNQPQHF. The DNA of the CDR3 is TGTGCCAGTAGGATCGGGACAGGGGGCAATCAGCCCCAGCATTTT.

The rearrangement uses TRBV5-8 and TRBJ2-3; no clear D. V shed 0 bases and J shed 1 base, with 6 bases lying between them. Germline V gene sequence: CDR1 SGHTS, CDR2 YDEGEE. The CDR3 consists of 14 residues. In DNA form, the CDR3 reads TGTGCCAGCAGCTTGGGACTTGGCACAGATACGCAGTATTTT. Protein: CASSLGLGTDTQYF.